The 28 T cell receptor beta chains listed next were all sequenced from one sample in a study of cytomegalovirus exposure and HLA in healthy donors. It was with 60 Vbeta and 13 Jbeta primers that the PCR ran. Data came from immunoSEQ multiplex PCR; TCRdb stores just in-frame clones and leaves some out. This sample yields approximately 130,000 clones, of which about 78% are seen a single time; 2.9% belongs to the top ten. Specimen: PBMCs. These receptors were taken from a human donor in good health.

The rearrangement joins TRBV7-9 to TRBJ2-7, with TRBD2 as a possible D gene (6 bases). Germline V lookup: CDR1 SEHNR, CDR2 FQNEAQ (reference sequence). This CDR3 region has 14 residues. V gave up 4 bases and J gave up 1 base, with 11 bases separating them. CDR3 nucleotide sequence: TGTGCCAGCAGCTCGAATAGCGGTTCCTACGAGCAGTACTTC. Translating it yields CASSSNSGSYEQYF. The whole variable domain, remainder taken from reference TRBV7-9 and TRBJ2-7, is DTGVSQNPRHKITKRGQNVTFRCDPISEHNRLYWYRQTLGQGPEFLTYFQNEAQLEKSRLLSDRFSAERPKGSFSTLEIQRTEQGDSAMYLCASSSNSGSYEQYFGPGTRLTVT.

On this clone: Germline and junction disagree at one end, which may indicate a read error. The V call is TRBV7-3, the J call TRBJ2-3; D not resolved. CDR1 and CDR2 from the germline V gene are SGHTA and FQGTGA. The CDR3 consists of 16 residues. The CDR3 DNA is TGTTCCAGCAGCTTTCTGGGTGCGACTAGCACAGATACGCAGTATTTT. It encodes CSSSFLGATSTDTQYF. Looking up the rest from reference TRBV7-3 and TRBJ2-3 gives the full variable domain: GAGVSQTPSNKVTEKGKYVELRCDPISGHTALYWYRQSLGQGPEFLIYFQGTGAADDSGLPNDRFFAVRPEGSVSTLKIQRTERGDSAVYLCSSSFLGATSTDTQYFGPGTRLTVL.

The chain combines TRBV5-4 with TRBJ2-7; a weak D match, TRBD1 (6 bases). This CDR3 has 13 residues. Germline V CDR1 and CDR2: SGHNT, YYREEE (reference sequence). The germline V and J ends were trimmed by 2 bases and 4 bases, with 10 bases remaining between them. The CDR3 nucleotides are TGTGCCAGCAGCTTCAGGGGTGCGTACGAGCAGTACTTC. Protein sequence: CASSFRGAYEQYF.

The chain carries TRBV5-4 and TRBJ2-7, with D unclear. The CDR3 is 17 amino acids. The germline V gene has CDR1 SGHNT and CDR2 YYREEE (reference sequence). V shed 4 bases and J shed 5 bases, with 25 bases lying between them. The CDR3, as DNA: TGTGCCAGCAGCCCCGACCCTATGGGCCCGGCCCTGGACGAGCAGTACTTC. It is translated as CASSPDPMGPALDEQYF.

This chain joins TRBV5-1 and TRBJ2-2, with TRBD2 matching 7 bases. The J segment lost 4 bases and the V segment lost 1 base, leaving 7 bases of the junction unmatched. Germline CDR1 SGHRS, CDR2 YFSETQ. There are 16 residues in the CDR3. In nucleotides, the CDR3 is TGCGCCAGCAGCTTGTCCGGGGGAGGGCTCACCGGGGAGCTGTTTTTT. Amino acids: CASSLSGGGLTGELFF.

CDR3: CSTGTGTYEQYF. CDR3 bases: TGCAGCACCGGGACAGGGACCTACGAGCAGTACTTC. The chain links TRBV29-1 to TRBJ2-7; 9 bases fit TRBD1. The V gene end was trimmed by 8 bases and the J gene end by 2 bases; junction bases not matched to a gene: 4. CDR3 size: 12 residues. Germline CDR1 SQVTM, CDR2 ANQGSEA.

The gene calls are TRBV7-2 and TRBJ2-5; D uncertain. This CDR3 comprises 14 residues. V was clipped by 5 bases and J by 0 bases, with 10 bases between them. In germline, CDR1 is SGHTA, CDR2 FQGNSA. The chain's CDR3 is CASSHYPHQETQYF. The CDR3 DNA reads as TGTGCCAGCAGCCACTACCCACACCAAGAGACCCAGTACTTC.

The chain carries TRBV9 and TRBJ2-3; weak D call: TRBD2 (5 bases). There are 14 residues in the CDR3. Trimming took 3 bases from V and 6 from J, leaving 14 bases between them. CDR1 is SGDLS, CDR2 YYNGEE, per germline. DNA of the CDR3: TGTGCCAGCAGCGCCCAGACGGGCGGGGATACGCAGTATTTT. Translating gives CASSAQTGGDTQYF.

Comments on this clone: An end of the junction differs from the germline gene, which may be a read error. The chain links TRBV7-9 to TRBJ2-1; D is possibly TRBD2 (6 bases). This CDR3 spans 17 amino acids. Germline CDR1 is SEHNR and CDR2 is FQNEAQ (reference sequence). The CDR3 sequence is CSSSLERPGGSYNEQFF. The CDR3 DNA is TGTTCCAGCAGCTTAGAAAGGCCCGGGGGCTCCTACAATGAGCAGTTCTTC.

Written as DNA, the CDR3 is TGTGCCAGTAGTATTGGCGGGGGTGCTGGAAACACCATATATTTT. This encodes CASSIGGGAGNTIYF. This chain joins TRBV19 and TRBJ1-3, with D maybe TRBD1 (5 bases). The CDR3 totals 15 residues. The germline CDR1 and CDR2 sequences are LNHDA and SQIVND (reference sequence). The V and J ends lost 3 bases and 2 bases respectively, with 11 bases between them.

J is TRBJ2-3 and V is TRBV14; 8 bases map to TRBD2. Germline lookup yields CDR1 SGHDN and CDR2 FVKESK. V lost 0 bases to trimming and J lost 7 bases; unmatched junction nucleotides: 15. The CDR3 sequence is 18 residues long. The CDR3 loop reads CASSQDVAGMRPRNTQYF. CDR3 DNA: TGTGCCAGCAGCCAAGATGTAGCGGGGATGCGCCCGAGAAATACGCAGTATTTT.

This clone was seen a few times. The chain carries TRBV6-1 and TRBJ2-7, with TRBD1 matching over 7 bases. This CDR3 spans 14 amino acids. CDR1 and CDR2 from the germline V gene are MNHNS and SASEGT. V lost 4 bases, J lost 5 bases, and 8 bases stayed unmatched. DNA for the CDR3: TGTGCCAGCAGTGTTAGGAGACAGGGCCACGAGCAGTACTTC. Translating gives CASSVRRQGHEQYF.

This chain links TRBV9 with TRBJ2-3; D is undetermined. From germline, CDR1 is SGDLS and CDR2 YYNGEE. This CDR3 has 13 amino acids. V was clipped by 3 bases and J by 5 bases, with 10 bases between them. The CDR3 here is CASSAQILDTQYF. The CDR3 region has the DNA TGTGCCAGCAGCGCCCAGATTTTAGATACGCAGTATTTT.

The chain uses TRBV29-1 and TRBJ2-2; no definite D call. V lost 3 bases to trimming and J lost 5 bases, with 13 bases between them. CDR3 length: 14 amino acids. CDR1 is SQVTM and CDR2 is ANQGSEA in the germline V gene. The CDR3 DNA sequence: TGCAGCGTTGACAGGATTGGAAGTACCGGGGAGCTGTTTTTT. Translating it yields CSVDRIGSTGELFF.

The chain has TRBV2 and TRBJ2-1; 8 bases align to TRBD2. This CDR3 comprises 15 residues. V shed 6 bases, J shed 0 bases, and the junction held 4 bases outside the gene matches. The germline gives CDR1 SNHLY, CDR2 FYNNEI. Here the CDR3 reads CASRFGTSSYNEQFF. CDR3 DNA: TGTGCCAGCAGGTTCGGGACTAGCTCCTACAATGAGCAGTTCTTC.

This chain connects TRBV19 to TRBJ2-3; perhaps TRBD2 as D (6 bases). V shed 6 bases and J shed 2 bases, with 9 bases lying between them. The germline CDR1 and CDR2 sequences are LNHDA and SQIVND (reference sequence). The CDR3 is 13 amino acids. The CDR3 coding sequence is TGTGCCAGTAGGAGGGAGGCCACAGATACGCAGTATTTT. Protein product: CASRREATDTQYF.

The V gene is TRBV5-1, the J gene TRBJ1-3; D call uncertain. The germline V gene encodes CDR1 SGHRS and CDR2 YFSETQ. The ends were cut back, 0 bases at V and 2 bases at J, with 6 bases in the middle. The CDR3 extends over 14 amino acids. The chain's CDR3 is CASSLGAPGNTIYF. In DNA form, the CDR3 reads TGCGCCAGCAGCTTGGGGGCACCTGGAAACACCATATATTTT.

The chain links TRBV7-3 to TRBJ2-1; 7 bases line up with TRBD1. J gave up 1 base and V 5 bases, and 2 bases lay outside the gene matches. Germline V gene sequence: CDR1 SGHTA, CDR2 FQGTGA. This CDR3 region has 14 residues. CDR3 amino acids: CASSKQGSYNEQFF. The CDR3 coding sequence is TGTGCCAGCAGCAAACAGGGGTCCTACAATGAGCAGTTCTTC.

This clone has more than one count but fewer than ten. This chain connects TRBV27 to TRBJ2-7; 8 nucleotides line up with TRBD1. The CDR3 sequence is 18 residues long. The V gene end was trimmed by 3 bases and the J gene end by 0 bases; junction bases not matched to a gene: 13. Germline values: CDR1 MNHEY, CDR2 SMNVEV (reference sequence). The CDR3 region is CASSFSARVTGGSYEQYF. CDR3 bases: TGTGCCAGCAGTTTTTCAGCTCGCGTTACAGGGGGCTCCTACGAGCAGTACTTC.

Only one count was recorded for this clone. The chain couples TRBV7-2 to TRBJ2-5; TRBD2 might be the D (7 bases). Trimming took 5 bases from V and 3 from J, leaving 19 bases between them. This CDR3 contains 16 residues. CDR1 and CDR2 from the germline V gene are SGHTA and FQGNSA. CDR3 sequence: CASSPNLGGAKETQYF. DNA for the CDR3: TGTGCCAGCAGCCCCAACCTTGGGGGGGCAAAAGAGACCCAGTACTTC. The variable domain in full, with the rest retrieved from reference TRBV7-2 and TRBJ2-5, is GAGVSQSPSNKVTEKGKDVELRCDPISGHTALYWYRQSLGQGLEFLIYFQGNSAPDKSGLPSDRFSAERTGGSVSTLTIQRTQQEDSAVYLCASSPNLGGAKETQYFGPGTRLLVL.

The chain recombines TRBV9 with TRBJ2-7; 13 nucleotides agree with TRBD2. The CDR3 contains 16 residues. Germline loops: CDR1 SGDLS, CDR2 YYNGEE. After removal of 4 bases from V and 4 bases from J, the junction contained 8 bases not matched to a gene. For the CDR3, the DNA is TGTGCCAGCAGCCCAGGACTAGCGGGAGTAGGGTACGAGCAGTACTTC. Residues: CASSPGLAGVGYEQYF.

The chain has TRBV27 and TRBJ2-1; the match to TRBD2 covers 11 bases. The CDR3 loop spans 16 amino acids. With V trimmed by 5 bases and J by 2 bases, 5 bases remained unmatched. Germline values: CDR1 MNHEY, CDR2 SMNVEV (reference sequence). DNA of the CDR3: TGTGCCAGCAGTCCGCCGGGACTAGCGGCCTACAATGAGCAGTTCTTC. Protein product: CASSPPGLAAYNEQFF.

The gene calls are TRBV27 and TRBJ2-1; 8 bases agree with TRBD2. Germline V gives CDR1 MNHEY, CDR2 SMNVEV (reference sequence). V shed 2 bases and J 2 bases; nucleotides not matched to a gene: 2. CDR3 length equals 15 residues. The CDR3, as DNA: TGTGCCAGCAGTTTAAGCGGGAGTGCCTACAATGAGCAGTTCTTC. It specifies CASSLSGSAYNEQFF.

The V call is TRBV6-5, the J call TRBJ2-1, with D perhaps TRBD2 (6 bases). Trimming left V 4 bases short and J 1 base short, with 8 bases between. Germline loops: CDR1 MNHEY, CDR2 SVGAGI. The CDR3 sequence is 14 residues long. CDR3 amino acids: CASSWRGSYNEQFF. CDR3 coding DNA: TGTGCCAGCAGTTGGAGGGGATCCTACAATGAGCAGTTCTTC.

The genes are TRBV10-1 and TRBJ2-7, with TRBD1 identical over 8 bases. The V and J ends lost 7 bases and 0 bases, in that order; junction bases with no gene match: 8. There are 15 residues in the CDR3. Germline V gene lookup returns CDR1 WNHNN and CDR2 SYGVQD (reference sequence). CDR3 bases: TGCGCCAGCACAGACAGGGGCATTTACTCCTACGAGCAGTACTTC. The encoded protein is CASTDRGIYSYEQYF.

The rearrangement uses TRBV6-6 and TRBJ1-2; tentative D call: TRBD1 (6 bases). Looked up from germline, CDR1 is MNHNY and CDR2 is SVGAGI (reference sequence). Trimming removed 2 bases at V and 4 bases at J, with 11 bases between. The CDR3 spans 14 residues. Written as DNA, the CDR3 is TGTGCCAGCAGTTACGACACAGGGCCCTATGGCTACACCTTC. Its protein is CASSYDTGPYGYTF.

The chain links TRBV7-8 to TRBJ2-3, with D perhaps TRBD2 (6 bases). There are 15 residues in the CDR3. Germline CDR1 reads SGHVS; CDR2 reads FQNEAQ. V lost 0 bases, J lost 4 bases, and 11 bases lay in between. The CDR3 sequence: CASSLAGGESDTQYF. CDR3 DNA sequence: TGTGCCAGCAGCTTAGCAGGCGGGGAATCAGATACGCAGTATTTT.

This clone came up a few times. The rearrangement uses TRBV6-5 and TRBJ2-2; the D gene is possibly TRBD2 (8 bases). Trimming stripped 7 bases from V and 6 bases from J, with 12 bases between. Looked up from germline, CDR1 is MNHEY and CDR2 is SVGAGI. The CDR3 covers 13 residues. The CDR3 DNA follows: TGTGCCAGCATAGCGGGACAGTCCGGGGAGCTGTTTTTT. It yields the protein CASIAGQSGELFF.